This T cell receptor (beta chain) was recorded in a study of blood T cell repertoires in COVID-19. Study information: T cells, B-cell-depleted T cells, or PBMCs provided the cDNA or gDNA that served as material.

Per the original methods: The authors estimated nucleated cell counts from reference gene primer amplification. Libraries were prepared by immunoSEQ multiplex PCR; TCRdb keeps only in-frame clonotypes and omits some of them. That table supplies the V and J calls and clone size; D and trimming were determined from the DNA. The sample holds roughly 93,000 clones; over 70% are singletons and the top ten take roughly a tenth. This CDR3 is built from 15 residues. V was pared by 2 bases and J by 5 bases, with 5 bases of the junction left unmatched. Germline V gene data show CDR1 as SGHRS and CDR2 as YFSETQ.

V usage is TRBV5-1 and J usage is TRBJ1-4; 8 positions agree with TRBD1. The sample taken for sequencing was peripheral blood. The TCR sequence derives from an elderly woman with acute or convalescent COVID-19. The CDR3 sequence is CASSFGDRINEKLFF. CDR3 nucleotides: TGCGCCAGCAGCTTCGGGGACAGGATAAATGAAAAACTGTTTTTT.